This T cell receptor beta chain was retrieved from a study of identifying expanded T cells in peripheral blood. Study-wide results and limits: Two-week clone count variance significantly increased as total template count grew.

Germline V lookup: CDR1 MNHNS, CDR2 SASEGT. Trimming pared 5 bases from V and 7 bases from J, leaving 21 bases between. CDR3 length equals 15 residues. Concerning this clone itself: Its matching antigen is unknown.

Sequencing used immunoSEQ multiplex PCR; TCRdb keeps in-frame clones, though not all of them. The table shows some 90,000 clones, with more than 75% occurring only once. The genes are TRBV6-1 and TRBJ2-7; possible D gene TRBD1, 5 bases. Sequencing input: blood. The TCR sequence derives from a person between 18 and 70 years old in good health. The CDR3 coding sequence is TGTGCCAGCAGTCAATTGGGGCCTGGATATGAAGAGCAGTACTTC. Its protein is CASSQLGPGYEEQYF.